One and the same sample provided the 5 T cell receptor beta chains below, sequenced in a study of control samples from healthy donors and cancer patients. TCRdb's table, derived via immunoSEQ multiplex PCR, lists solely in-frame clones and lacks some. The table records some 54,000 clones, roughly 96% of them present only once. Sequencing input: blood. The receptor set was obtained from a woman in her twenties or thirties in good health.

This rearrangement joins TRBV28 to TRBJ2-1; D may be TRBD1 or TRBD2 (5 bases each). CDR3 size: 17 residues. The germline gives CDR1 MDHEN, CDR2 SYDVKM. V lost 4 bases and J 6 bases, leaving 22 bases between the germline ends. CDR3 sequence: CASSSPAQGPLGNEQFF. The CDR3 DNA reads as TGTGCCAGCAGTTCCCCAGCGCAGGGACCCTTGGGCAATGAGCAGTTCTTC.

This chain uses TRBV7-9 with TRBJ2-6, with D unclear. The length of the CDR3 is 19 residues. Trimming pared 5 bases from V and 0 bases from J, leaving 20 bases between. The germline V gene encodes CDR1 SEHNR and CDR2 FQNEAQ (reference sequence). CDR3 loop: CASSGSVETPPSGANVLTF. CDR3 sequence (DNA): TGTGCCAGCAGCGGGTCGGTGGAAACCCCCCCCTCTGGGGCCAACGTCCTGACTTTC.

The rearrangement links TRBV4-2 to TRBJ2-5; D may be TRBD2 (6 bases). This CDR3 is 15 amino acids long. The V end lost 0 bases, the J end lost 5 bases, and 13 bases lay between the germline ends. The germline CDR1 and CDR2 sequences are LGHNA and YNFKEQ. The CDR3 DNA reads as TGTGCCAGCAGCCAAGATAAAGCGGGTAGGGAGACCCAGTACTTC. Translation gives CASSQDKAGRETQYF.

This clone was found once. The sample carries other DNA sequences with the same CDR3. CDR3 amino acids: CASSPGLQETQYF. DNA for the CDR3: TGTGCCAGCTCACCGGGACTTCAAGAGACCCAGTACTTC. This chain joins TRBV18 and TRBJ2-5; possibly TRBD2 for D (6 bases). V gave up 3 bases and J gave up 2 bases, with 7 bases separating them. CDR1 and CDR2 (germline): KGHSH, LQKENI. The CDR3 is 13 amino acids. The whole variable domain, filled in from reference TRBV18 and TRBJ2-5, reads NAGVMQNPRHLVRRRGQEARLRCSPMKGHSHVYWYRQLPEEGLKFMVYLQKENIIDESGMPKERFSAEFPKEGPSILRIQQVVRGDSAAYFCASSPGLQETQYFGPGTRLLVL.

The chain joins TRBV5-1 to TRBJ2-5; D might be TRBD1 or TRBD2, each matching 5 bases. Germline V gene lookup returns CDR1 SGHRS and CDR2 YFSETQ. The length of the CDR3 is 15 residues. The germline V and J ends were trimmed by 0 bases and 5 bases, with 14 bases remaining between them. The CDR3: CASSLERGVRETQYF. The CDR3 bases are TGCGCCAGCAGCTTGGAAAGAGGGGTCCGGGAGACCCAGTACTTC.